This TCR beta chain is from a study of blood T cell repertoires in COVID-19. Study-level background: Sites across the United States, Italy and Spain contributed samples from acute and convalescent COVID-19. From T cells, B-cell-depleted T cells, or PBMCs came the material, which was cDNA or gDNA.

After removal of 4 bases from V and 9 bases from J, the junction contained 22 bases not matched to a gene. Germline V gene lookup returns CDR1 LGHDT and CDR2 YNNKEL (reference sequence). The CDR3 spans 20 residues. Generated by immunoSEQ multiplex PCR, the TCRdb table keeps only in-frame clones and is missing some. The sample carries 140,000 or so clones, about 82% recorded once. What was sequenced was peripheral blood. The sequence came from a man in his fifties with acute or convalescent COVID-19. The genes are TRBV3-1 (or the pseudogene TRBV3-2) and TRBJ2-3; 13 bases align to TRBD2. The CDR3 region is CASSPQTSGRPPNEIGTQYF. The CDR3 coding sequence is TGTGCCAGCAGCCCCCAGACTAGCGGGAGGCCGCCTAACGAAATAGGAACGCAGTATTTT.